The 3 T cell receptor beta chains below all came from one sample that was sequenced in a study of human T cells and chemical hapten exposure. TCRdb used MiXCR to reprocess the RACE reads, holding one entry per CDR3 protein. The sample has roughly 360,000 distinct CDR3 sequences, about 4.8% seen once; the top ten hold 2% to 2.5%. The sample's time point: patch test 1, 2 weeks after DPC sensitization. The treatment is: therapeutic diphenylcyclopropenone sensitization with weekly scalp DPC. Material: whole blood, obtained in connection with sensitization to the hapten diphenylcyclopropenone (DPC). Receptors were obtained from a woman aged 50 to 60 with alopecia areata. Some clones in this sample may be carry-over from other donors' samples.

The chain couples TRBV28 to TRBJ1-4; 10 nucleotides agree with TRBD1. The CDR3 length is 15 residues. The germline V gene has CDR1 MDHEN and CDR2 SYDVKM. Trimming cost V 6 bases and J 4 bases; bases outside gene matches: 5. The CDR3 sequence: CASSTGTGVNEKLFF. CDR3 in DNA: TGTGCCAGCAGCACGGGGACAGGGGTTAATGAAAAACTGTTTTTT.

This clonotype showed up many times. The chain combines TRBV6-5 with TRBJ1-6; 7 bases match TRBD1. CDR3 length: 13 amino acids. Per germline, CDR1 MNHEY and CDR2 SVGAGI. V trimming: 6 bases; J trimming: 11 bases; junction bases outside the gene matches: 7. In DNA, the CDR3 is TGTGCCAGCAGACACAGGGGAGATGCACCCCTCCACTTT. Its protein product is CASRHRGDAPLHF.

V is TRBV27 and J is TRBJ1-5, with 9 positions matching TRBD1. Trimming cost V 6 bases and J 6 bases; bases outside gene matches: 3. Per germline, CDR1 MNHEY and CDR2 SMNVEV (reference sequence). The CDR3 runs to 13 residues. The CDR3 DNA reads as TGTGCCAGCAGACGGACAGGGGCTCAGCCCCAGCATTTT. Protein product: CASRRTGAQPQHF.